A selection of T cell receptor beta chains follows, all from one sample in a study of OX40 agonist ivuxolimab in advanced cancers. Assay: immunoSEQ multiplex PCR; the TCRdb copy retains only in-frame clones and omits some. The repertoire holds tens of thousands of clones, more than 70% seen once, with 25% in the top ten. The sample was CD4+ or CD8+ T cells sorted from blood, taken in a trial of the OX40 agonist ivuxolimab. These receptors all come from an adult with an advanced solid tumor such as melanoma, head and neck, liver or kidney cancer. Both conserved end residues are part of each CDR3. D genes are given only for firm matches. Some rows mark clone size as missing; the rest say once, few, many or name a class of expanded clone.

>-|-|TRBV9|TRBJ2-7
CASSVGLVDYEQYF
TGTGCCAGCAGCGTAGGCCTAGTTGACTACGAGCAGTACTTC
>-|-|TRBV7-9|TRBJ2-5
CASSLAQETQYF
TGTGCCAGCAGCTTAGCCCAAGAGACCCAGTACTTC
>-|-|TRBV27|TRBJ2-1
CASRGTSLRKRTNEQFF
TGTGCCAGCAGAGGGACAAGCCTTAGAAAGCGGACTAATGAGCAGTTCTTC
>-|-|TRBV11-3|TRBJ1-4
CASSLDCTSTNEKLFF
TGTGCCAGCAGCTTAGATTGCACCTCAACTAATGAAAAACTGTTTTTT
>-|-|TRBV6-6|TRBJ1-4
CASRGNEKLFF
TGTGCCAGCAGGGGGAACGAAAAACTGTTTTTT
>-|-|TRBV2|TRBJ2-7
CASSGGQSYEQYF
TGTGCCAGCAGTGGAGGACAGTCCTACGAGCAGTACTTC
>-|-|TRBV27|TRBJ1-2
CASSLSRDGWLGGYTF
TGTGCCAGCAGTTTATCCAGGGACGGGTGGTTGGGTGGCTACACCTTC
>once|-|TRBV15|TRBJ1-3
CATRDPGGNTIYF
TGTGCCACCCGTGATCCTGGCGGAAACACCATATATTTT
>-|-|TRBV7-5|TRBJ2-1
CASRDQVSSYNEQFF
TGTGCCAGCAGAGACCAGGTGAGCTCCTACAATGAGCAGTTCTTC
>-|-|TRBV28|TRBJ1-5
CASSYGGGNQPQHF
TGTGCCAGCAGTTATGGAGGGGGCAATCAGCCCCAGCATTTT
>-|TRBD2|TRBV7-9|TRBJ2-7
CASSSLAGGRYEQYF
TGTGCCAGCAGCTCTCTAGCGGGAGGGCGGTACGAGCAGTACTTC
>once|-|TRBV2|TRBJ2-5
CASSEAVSETQYF
TGTGCCAGCAGTGAAGCAGTTTCGGAGACCCAGTACTTC
>once|-|TRBV7-3|TRBJ2-3
CASSSGSLGADTQYF
TGTGCCAGCAGCTCGGGTAGCCTTGGGGCAGATACGCAGTATTTT
>-|-|TRBV5-5|TRBJ1-1
CASSEGSARFAEAFF
TGTGCCAGCAGCGAGGGGTCTGCTCGATTCGCTGAAGCTTTCTTT
>once|-|TRBV11-1|TRBJ1-1
CASTLGRGYEAFF
TGTGCCAGCACCTTGGGGAGGGGCTACGAAGCTTTCTTT
>-|-|TRBV2|TRBJ1-5
CASSLQGYNQPQHF
TGTGCCAGCAGTTTACAGGGATATAACCAGCCCCAGCATTTT
>-|-|TRBV7-9|TRBJ2-7
CASSLTLHEQYF
TGTGCCAGCAGCCTAACTCTCCACGAGCAGTACTTC
>-|TRBD1|TRBV11-2|TRBJ1-6
CASSGTAYNSPLHF
TGTGCCAGCAGCGGGACAGCCTATAATTCACCCCTCCACTTT
>-|TRBD2|TRBV7-9|TRBJ2-5
CASSSTGGGQETQYF
TGTGCCAGCAGCTCGACCGGGGGGGGCCAAGAGACCCAGTACTTC
>few|-|TRBV7-9|TRBJ1-5
CASSLARGGNQPQHF
TGTGCCAGCAGCTTAGCGAGAGGGGGGAATCAGCCCCAGCATTTT
>few|-|TRBV10-3|TRBJ2-7
CAISEDRSYEQYF
TGTGCCATCAGTGAAGATCGCTCCTACGAGCAGTACTTC
>-|-|TRBV5-1|TRBJ1-6
CASSLGGDSPLHF
TGCGCCAGCAGCCTAGGGGGAGATTCACCCCTCCACTTT